The 8 T cell receptor beta chains given below trace back to one sample, sequenced in a study of T cells in Graves' hyperthyroidism and ophthalmopathy (dated by TCRdb to about 2019). Library construction relied on multiplex PCR. The instrument given in TCRdb is Illumina HiSeq 2000. TCR beta CDR3 regions were amplified from RNA transcripts. A first-round RT-PCR of the TCR CDR3 used the HTBI primer set with the Qiagen OneStep RT-PCR kit. TCRdb took the public reads, trimmed them with fastp at Q25, ran MiXCR for clone calling and kept in-frame beta chains. Every distinct CDR3 protein forms one entry, paired with its most common genes and DNA. For this sample the table gives a few hundred thousand distinct CDR3 sequences, of which approximately 14% were detected only once. The ten largest account for roughly 26% of the sample. The sequenced material came from blood. These receptors were obtained from a woman between 18 and 29 years old with Graves' hyperthyroidism that later progressed to Graves' ophthalmopathy.

At least ten counts were recorded for this clonotype. The gene calls are TRBV28 and TRBJ2-3; 8 positions agree with TRBD2. Germline V gives CDR1 MDHEN, CDR2 SYDVKM. This CDR3 contains 17 residues. V trimming: 4 bases; J trimming: 2 bases; junction bases outside the gene matches: 11. DNA for the CDR3: TGTGCCAGCAGTTCTCCCTTTGGACTAGCTGACACAGATACGCAGTATTTT. Translated: CASSSPFGLADTDTQYF.

The chain recombines TRBV6-5 with TRBJ1-6; the D gene is possibly TRBD1 (5 bases). The CDR3 is made up of 17 amino acids. Germline V gene lookup returns CDR1 MNHEY and CDR2 SVGAGI. Trimming cost V 2 bases and J 0 bases, with 11 bases left between them. The CDR3 sequence: CASSYLGRASYNSPLHF. In nucleotides, the CDR3 is TGTGCCAGCAGTTACCTGGGCAGGGCCTCCTATAATTCACCCCTCCACTTT.

Concerning this clonotype: Since the CDR3 does not end with the conserved phenylalanine or tryptophan, this likely comes from a read error. J is TRBJ2-5 and V is TRBV20-1; weak D call: TRBD2 (6 bases). CDR3 length equals 11 residues. V was trimmed by 7 bases and J by 5 bases, leaving 11 bases between them. In germline, CDR1 is DFQATT, CDR2 SNEGSKA (reference sequence). CDR3 in DNA: TGCAGTGGGGAGGCGCAGGAGACCCAGTACCTC. It codes for CSGEAQETQYL.

This clonotype was counted between two and nine times. A much larger clone differs from this one at a single base, so this may be a read error. The chain employs TRBV18 and TRBJ2-7; D is perhaps TRBD1 or TRBD2 (6 bases each). The CDR3 covers 16 residues. Germline V CDR1 and CDR2: KGHSH, LQKENI. V was shortened by 1 base and J by 2 bases, with 15 bases between the two germline ends. The CDR3 loop reads CASSPQVGGKTYEQYF. Written as DNA, the CDR3 is TGTGCCAGCTCACCACAGGTGGGGGGCAAGACCTACGAGCAGTACTTC. Based on the CDR3 plus reference TRBV18 and TRBJ2-7, the full variable domain is NAGVMQNPRHLVRRRGQEARLRCSPMKGHSHVYWYRQLPEEGLKFMVYLQKENIIDESGMPKERFSAEFPKEGPSILRIQQVVRGDSAAYFCASSPQVGGKTYEQYFGPGTRLTVT.

This chain connects TRBV19 to TRBJ2-1; TRBD2 aligns across 7 bases. Germline CDR1 LNHDA, CDR2 SQIVND (reference sequence). This CDR3 spans 16 amino acids. The J segment lost 4 bases and the V segment lost 0 bases, leaving 6 bases of the junction unmatched. The CDR3 loop is CASSIEASGPYNEQFF. In DNA form, the CDR3 reads TGTGCCAGTAGTATAGAGGCTAGCGGCCCGTACAATGAGCAGTTCTTC.

This clonotype was detected a few times. The rearrangement links TRBV25-1 to TRBJ1-2; D is unresolved. This CDR3 is built from 14 residues. Trimming removed 2 bases from V and 6 bases from J, with 13 bases in between. Per germline, CDR1 MGHDK and CDR2 SYGVNS. The CDR3 DNA follows: TGTGCCAGCAGTGAACTGGTGACGGTTCATGGCTACACCTTC. This codes for CASSELVTVHGYTF.

This clonotype was seen more than once but under ten times. The chain is built from TRBV24-1 and TRBJ2-1; TRBD2 might be the D (5 bases). The CDR3 covers 16 residues. Germline CDR1 KGHDR, CDR2 SFDVKD. Trimming removed 3 bases at V and 3 bases at J, with 14 bases between. The CDR3 DNA reads TGTGCCACCAGTGATCCCAGCGGCACTTTCTACAATGAGCAGTTCTTC. It specifies CATSDPSGTFYNEQFF.

This clonotype was observed many times. V usage is TRBV9 and J usage is TRBJ2-1; possibly TRBD2 for D (5 bases). Trimming removed 3 bases at V and 4 bases at J, with 14 bases between. Germline loops: CDR1 SGDLS, CDR2 YYNGEE. The CDR3 totals 15 residues. CDR3: CASSGSGVGYNEQFF. The CDR3, as DNA: TGTGCCAGCAGCGGAAGCGGAGTGGGTTACAATGAGCAGTTCTTC.